This entry features one T cell receptor (beta chain) sequence. Time point described: persistent/refractory GD, antithyroid drugs over 5 years with positive TRAb. The TCR library was made from RNA that had been extracted from PBMCs in TRIzol. Arm-PCR of CDR3 regions and iRepertoire HTBI primers were the basis on which TCR beta libraries were built. TCRdb re-called the multiplex PCR reads through MiXCR, storing one row per CDR3 protein. This sample carries roughly 700,000 distinct CDR3 sequences, roughly 30% of them seen once, and the ten largest clones take about two fifths. The sample is drawn from a study of regulatory T cells in long-lasting Graves disease. The CDR3 has 18 amino acids. CDR1 and CDR2 from the germline V gene are MNHGY and SVAAGI. Losses at the gene ends were 3 bases for V and 3 bases for J; bases not matched to a gene: 17.

Sequenced here: peripheral blood mononuclear cells (PBMCs), sampled when the disease was refractory, from a patient treated with antithyroid drugs. The chain is built from TRBV6-9 and TRBJ2-7; 7 bases line up with TRBD2. The TCR comes from a female donor with Graves disease. CDR3 residues: CASSYTKPRGGEYYEQYF. As DNA, the CDR3 is TGTGCCAGCAGTTACACAAAACCAAGGGGAGGGGAGTACTACGAGCAGTACTTC.